Included here is one T cell receptor (beta chain) sequence, with context. Its antigen is not identified. The data were obtained in a study of cytomegalovirus exposure and HLA in healthy donors. Study results and caveats: In an earlier analysis, in approximately 570 donors, most V segments appeared productive either ~87% or ~30% of the time.

The V and J ends lost 3 bases and 1 base respectively, with 6 bases between them. Germline CDR1 reads LNHDA; CDR2 reads SQIVND (reference sequence). This CDR3 comprises 13 residues. PCR used 60 Vbeta primers and 13 Jbeta primers. This table comes from immunoSEQ multiplex PCR, and its TCRdb copy is limited to in-frame clones, with some not included. The table has approximately 130,000 clones, around 85% seen once. The TCR originated in a woman in her 30s in good health and CMV-seropositive. The rearrangement links TRBV19 to TRBJ1-1; D gene ambiguous. The sample taken for sequencing was PBMCs. The CDR3 DNA reads TGTGCCAGTAGTATGTCAGAGAACACTGAAGCTTTCTTT. It translates to CASSMSENTEAFF.